The clone carrying this TCR beta chain was detected a few times. The target antigen is unknown. This sample is drawn from a study of T cell repertoires in cytomegalovirus infection. The CDR3 loop spans 12 amino acids. CDR1 is LNHDA and CDR2 is SQIVND in the germline V gene (reference sequence). The V gene end was trimmed by 7 bases and the J gene end by 6 bases; junction bases not matched to a gene: 5. TCRdb re-called the reads with MiXCR, one entry per CDR3 protein. In the table there are 250,000 to 400,000 distinct CDR3 sequences, about 25% of which are singletons. This TCR was recovered from a human donor in good health (CMV status not recorded). Some clones in this sample may be carry-over from other donors' samples. This rearrangement joins TRBV19 to TRBJ1-2, with 7 bases identical to TRBD1. The sequencing here drew on cultured PBMCs, taken from culture after CMV antigen stimulation. The CDR3 sequence: CASTETGHGYTF. CDR3 DNA: TGTGCCAGTACCGAGACAGGGCATGGCTACACCTTC.